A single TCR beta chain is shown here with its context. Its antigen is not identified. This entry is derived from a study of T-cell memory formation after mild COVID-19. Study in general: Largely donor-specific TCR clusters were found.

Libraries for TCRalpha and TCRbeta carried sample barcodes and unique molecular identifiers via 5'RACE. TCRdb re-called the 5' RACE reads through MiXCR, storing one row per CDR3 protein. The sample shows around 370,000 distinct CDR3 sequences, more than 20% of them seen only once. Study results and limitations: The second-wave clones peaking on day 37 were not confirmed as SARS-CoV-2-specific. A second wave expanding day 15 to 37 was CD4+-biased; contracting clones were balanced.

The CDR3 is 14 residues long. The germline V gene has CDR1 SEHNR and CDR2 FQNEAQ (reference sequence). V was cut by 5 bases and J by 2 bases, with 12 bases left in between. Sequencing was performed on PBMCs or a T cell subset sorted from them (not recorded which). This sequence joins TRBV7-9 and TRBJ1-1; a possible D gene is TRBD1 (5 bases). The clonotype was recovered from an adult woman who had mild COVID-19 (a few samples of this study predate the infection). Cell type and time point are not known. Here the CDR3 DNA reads TGTGCCAGCAGCCTCCCCGGGACCAACACTGAAGCTTTCTTT. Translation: CASSLPGTNTEAFF.